This TCR beta chain was retrieved from a study of CD8+ T cells in alopecia areata. Once RNA had been extracted, it was reverse transcribed into cDNA to act as the sequencing template. TCRdb's copy holds only in-frame clones and misses some; the assay was immunoSEQ multiplex PCR. The sample includes about 74,000 clones, 29% of them seen just once. The J segment lost 4 bases and the V segment lost 6 bases, leaving 8 bases of the junction unmatched. The CDR3 contains 14 residues. Germline V gene data show CDR1 as SGHAT and CDR2 as FQNNGV. Study results and limitations: Affected scalp, especially in alopecia totalis/universalis, had a higher clonality than normal scalp did.

Treatment meaning: oral pan-JAK inhibitor, 5-10 mg twice daily. In the case of this clone: Its matching antigen is unknown.

The chain combines TRBV11-2 with TRBJ2-7; TRBD1 matches 8 bases. Sequenced here: CD8+ T cells sorted from blood, sampled at week 4, from a patient treated with tofacitinib. The origin of this receptor is a human donor with alopecia areata. The CDR3 nucleotides are TGTGCCAGCAGAGACTTGGACAGGGCTTACGAGCAGTACTTC. Translating gives CASRDLDRAYEQYF.